One sample yielded the 26 T cell receptor beta chains listed below, sequenced in a study of regulatory T cells in long-lasting Graves disease. For TCR beta, libraries came from iRepertoire HTBI primers and Arm-PCR of CDR3 regions. TCRdb analysed the multiplex PCR reads with MiXCR anew, one entry per CDR3 protein. The data show 400,000 to 500,000 distinct CDR3 sequences, roughly 15% seen once. Time point here: newly diagnosed GD, antithyroid drugs for less than 3 months. Generation of the TCR library employed RNA extracted from PBMCs. In addition, the sample was reused for a study of T cells in Graves' hyperthyroidism and ophthalmopathy.

The sample consisted of peripheral blood mononuclear cells (PBMCs), taken at new diagnosis, from a patient treated with antithyroid drugs. The receptors originated from a young woman with Graves disease.

This clonotype appeared many times. CDR3 nucleotides: TGTGCCTGGAGATCCGGGACAGGGGGCAATCAGCCCCAGCATTTT. Translation: CAWRSGTGGNQPQHF. This chain uses TRBV30 with TRBJ1-5, with TRBD1 identical over 10 bases. Looked up from germline, CDR1 is GTSNPN and CDR2 is SVGIG (reference sequence). CDR3 length equals 15 residues. V lost 3 bases to trimming and J lost 2 bases; unmatched junction nucleotides: 4.

This chain joins TRBV29-1 and TRBJ1-1; weak D call: TRBD1 (6 bases). The V end was cut by 6 bases, the J end by 1 base, with 9 bases between. Germline lookup yields CDR1 SQVTM and CDR2 ANQGSEA. The CDR3 is 12 residues long. The CDR3, as DNA: TGCAGCGTCGGGGGCGGGAACACTGAAGCTTTCTTT. This sequence encodes CSVGGGNTEAFF.

This clonotype occurred many times. The chain combines TRBV28 with TRBJ2-4, with TRBD1 matching 9 bases. The germline V gene encodes CDR1 MDHEN and CDR2 SYDVKM. CDR3 length: 14 amino acids. The junction had 8 bases not matched to a gene; V was cut back by 6 bases and J by 8 bases. In DNA, the CDR3 is TGTGCCAGCAGCAAGGCGGGACAGGGCTACATTCAGTACTTC. Encoded protein: CASSKAGQGYIQYF.

In its sample, this clonotype was seen a few times. The chain is built from TRBV27 and TRBJ2-1; perhaps TRBD2 as D (5 bases). The CDR3 spans 17 residues. V was shortened by 2 bases and J by 7 bases, with 21 bases between the two germline ends. Germline V lookup: CDR1 MNHEY, CDR2 SMNVEV (reference sequence). CDR3: CASSLDPSDWSVNEQFF. The CDR3 DNA sequence: TGTGCCAGCAGTTTAGACCCTTCGGACTGGAGTGTGAATGAGCAGTTCTTC.

In this sample, this clonotype turned up a few times. This rearrangement joins TRBV5-1 to TRBJ2-5; D call uncertain. There are 13 residues in the CDR3. Germline loops: CDR1 SGHRS, CDR2 YFSETQ. V lost 2 bases, J lost 2 bases, and 7 bases lay in between. CDR3 residues: CASSLFKQETQYF. DNA of the CDR3: TGCGCCAGCAGCTTATTCAAGCAAGAGACCCAGTACTTC.

Only a few counts were recorded for this clonotype. The chain couples TRBV7-9 to TRBJ2-3; tentative D call: TRBD2 (6 bases). The closer fit of TRBJ2-7 to the DNA end suggests the J call may be wrong. The CDR3 loop spans 14 amino acids. Germline CDR1 SEHNR, CDR2 FQNEAQ (reference sequence). For the CDR3, the DNA is TGTGCCAGCAGCTCAACTAGCTTGTCCTACGAGCAGTACTTC. The encoded protein is CASSSTSLSYEQYF.

This clonotype was recorded a few times. This rearrangement joins TRBV20-1 to TRBJ1-6; D is uncertain. The CDR3 has 11 residues. Trimming cost V 2 bases and J 13 bases, with 9 bases left between them. The V gene's germline CDR1 is DFQATT and CDR2 SNEGSKA (reference sequence). The CDR3 spells CSARSDAPLHF. CDR3 sequence (DNA): TGCAGTGCTAGATCGGACGCCCCCCTCCACTTT.

Ten or more counts support this clonotype. The chain uses TRBV12-3 or TRBV12-4 and TRBJ1-2, with 8 bases identical to TRBD1. With V trimmed by 8 bases and J by 2 bases, 7 bases remained unmatched. The CDR3 is 14 residues long. CDR3 loop: CASGQTGVNYGYTF. DNA of the CDR3: TGTGCCAGCGGCCAGACAGGGGTGAACTATGGCTACACCTTC.

This clonotype has more than one count but fewer than ten. Compared with germline, one end of the junction differs, possibly owing to a read error. The chain uses TRBV19 and TRBJ2-1; 8 bases align to TRBD2. There are 17 residues in the CDR3. The germline V gene has CDR1 LNHDA and CDR2 SQIVND (reference sequence). Written as DNA, the CDR3 is TGTGCCAGTAGTATTTCGAGCGGGGGATACTCCCACAATGAGCAGTTCTTC. Its protein is CASSISSGGYSHNEQFF.

There are many counts of this clonotype. The chain uses TRBV5-5 and TRBJ1-2, with 8 bases fitting TRBD1. The CDR3 has 16 amino acids. With V trimmed by 4 bases and J by 3 bases, 11 bases remained unmatched. Per germline, CDR1 SGHKS and CDR2 YYEKEE (reference sequence). CDR3 nucleotide sequence: TGTGCCAGCAGCCCGACAGGACAGGGAGTTTACTATGGCTACACCTTC. It specifies CASSPTGQGVYYGYTF.

The V call is TRBV20-1, the J call TRBJ1-1, with a weak D call TRBD1 (6 bases). This CDR3 has 13 residues. V lost 6 bases, J lost 11 bases, and 22 bases lay in between. Looked up from germline, CDR1 is DFQATT and CDR2 is SNEGSKA (reference sequence). The CDR3 region is CSAADPGTWVAFF. In nucleotides, the CDR3 is TGCAGTGCCGCGGACCCGGGGACATGGGTTGCTTTCTTT.

Many counts were recorded for this clonotype. The rearrangement uses TRBV11-2 and TRBJ1-5, with D tentatively TRBD1 (5 bases). V lost 5 bases and J 4 bases, leaving 9 bases between the germline ends. This CDR3 is built from 13 residues. CDR1 and CDR2 (germline): SGHAT, FQNNGV. The CDR3, as DNA: TGTGCCAGCAGCACTCAGGGTAATCAGCCCCAGCATTTT. Translating it yields CASSTQGNQPQHF.

In its sample, this clonotype was seen a few times. The V gene is TRBV24-1, the J gene TRBJ2-5, with TRBD1 matching 9 bases. The CDR3 sequence is 18 residues long. Germline V CDR1 and CDR2: KGHDR, SFDVKD. Trimming cost V 3 bases and J 1 base; bases outside gene matches: 11. The CDR3 reads CATSDTPGQGWTQETQYF. CDR3 DNA: TGTGCCACCAGTGATACTCCGGGACAGGGATGGACCCAAGAGACCCAGTACTTC.

Comment on this clonotype: The junction does not match germline at one end; this may be a read error. This rearrangement joins TRBV27 to TRBJ1-2; tentatively, D is TRBD1 (5 bases). The CDR3 covers 14 residues. Looked up from germline, CDR1 is MNHEY and CDR2 is SMNVEV (reference sequence). The CDR3 loop is CANSFRAANYGYTF. In DNA form, the CDR3 reads TGTGCCAACAGTTTCAGGGCTGCCAACTATGGCTACACCTTC.

About this clonotype: A much larger clone lies a single base off, so this may be a read error. The rearrangement links TRBV28 to TRBJ2-5; D is unclear. V was clipped by 8 bases and J by 5 bases, with 12 bases between them. Germline assignment: CDR1 MDHEN and CDR2 SYDVKM. This CDR3 has 12 amino acids. The CDR3 spells CASGQPMETQYF. Here the CDR3 DNA reads TGTGCCAGCGGTCAACCAATGGAGACCCAGTACTTC.

This clonotype appeared a few times. Since a far larger clone is one base different, this is likely a read error. The V call is TRBV18, the J call TRBJ2-1; 9 bases align to TRBD1. The J call may be wrong; the DNA end is better matched by TRBJ2-5. Germline values: CDR1 KGHSH, CDR2 LQKENI. The CDR3 runs 17 residues. The CDR3 DNA reads TGTGCCAGCCCACCACTCTCCTCGGGACAGGGAGGAGAGACCCAGTACTTC. It specifies CASPPLSSGQGGETQYF.

This clonotype was recorded many times. As DNA, the CDR3 is TGTGCCAGCAGCTTGGCCCCGACAGGAAACTACGAGCAGTACTTC. Its protein is CASSLAPTGNYEQYF. The chain is built from TRBV11-3 and TRBJ2-7, with a tentative D call TRBD1 (6 bases). Deletions cut 3 bases from V and 3 bases from J, with 15 bases between. CDR3 length equals 15 residues. The germline gives CDR1 SGHNT, CDR2 YENEEA.

In its sample, this clonotype was seen many times. The V gene is TRBV28, the J gene TRBJ1-2; no clear D gene. The CDR3 totals 12 residues. Deletions cut 3 bases from V and 8 bases from J, with 10 bases between. CDR1 is MDHEN, CDR2 SYDVKM, per germline. CDR3 protein: CASSLLKRGYTF. CDR3 nucleotide sequence: TGTGCCAGCAGTTTGTTAAAGCGGGGCTACACCTTC.

The chain couples TRBV24-1 to TRBJ1-4, with D uncertain. The germline V gene has CDR1 KGHDR and CDR2 SFDVKD. V gave up 2 bases and J gave up 4 bases, with 10 bases separating them. This CDR3 contains 15 residues. This CDR3 reads CATSDSTGINEKLFF. The CDR3 DNA follows: TGTGCCACCAGTGATTCGACGGGAATTAATGAAAAACTGTTTTTT.

This clonotype was observed many times. This chain joins TRBV6-2 or TRBV6-3 and TRBJ2-3, with D possibly TRBD1 on 6 matching bases. The CDR3 runs to 13 residues. The V end lost 5 bases, the J end lost 7 bases, and 13 bases lay between the germline ends. Germline loops: CDR1 MNHEY, CDR2 SVGEGT. The CDR3 reads CASSLDRTNTQYF. CDR3 nucleotides: TGTGCCAGCAGTCTCGACAGGACCAATACGCAGTATTTT.

This clonotype turned up a few times. The chain couples TRBV5-1 to TRBJ2-1; no firm D call. Trimming left V 0 bases short and J 2 bases short, with 12 bases between. CDR1 SGHRS and CDR2 YFSETQ come from the germline V gene. The CDR3 sequence is 16 residues long. In DNA, the CDR3 is TGCGCCAGCAGCTTGGGGTCAGGCGCTACCTACAATGAGCAGTTCTTC. Translation gives CASSLGSGATYNEQFF.

This clonotype showed up just a few times. This sequence joins TRBV29-1 and TRBJ2-1; D possibly corresponds to TRBD2 (6 bases). V lost 2 bases and J lost 7, with 15 bases in between. Looked up from germline, CDR1 is SQVTM and CDR2 is ANQGSEA. The CDR3 spans 14 residues. In nucleotides, the CDR3 is TGCAGCGTTGAATACAGTGGGGGGATGAATGAGCAGTTCTTC. This encodes CSVEYSGGMNEQFF.

The table lists this clonotype with a few counts. The chain uses TRBV15 and TRBJ2-1; possible D gene TRBD2, 5 bases. The germline V and J ends were trimmed by 6 bases and 8 bases, with 14 bases remaining between them. CDR1 and CDR2 (germline): LNHNV, YYDKDF (reference sequence). The CDR3 covers 13 residues. The CDR3 loop is CATSRLLDDEQFF. The CDR3 DNA sequence: TGTGCCACCAGTCGCTTACTAGACGATGAGCAGTTCTTC.

The table lists this clonotype with many counts. This rearrangement joins TRBV7-3 to TRBJ2-7; TRBD2 agrees at 7 bases. The length of the CDR3 is 14 residues. After removal of 5 bases from V and 5 bases from J, the junction contained 9 bases not matched to a gene. Per the germline V gene, CDR1 is SGHTA and CDR2 is FQGTGA. CDR3 DNA sequence: TGTGCCAGCAGCGCGGGACTACCGGCAGACGAGCAGTACTTC. Protein sequence: CASSAGLPADEQYF.

As regards this clonotype: This sequence may be a read error, since a much larger clone differs from it by one base. This chain connects TRBV5-1 to TRBJ2-7; D is ambiguous. From germline, CDR1 is SGHRS and CDR2 YFSETQ. There are 14 residues in the CDR3. The CDR3 DNA sequence: TGCACCAGCAGCTCAAGTGGGCTCTACTACGAGCAGTACTTC. Its protein product is CTSSSSGLYYEQYF.

This clonotype was seen ten or more times. The J gene is TRBJ2-7, the V gene TRBV9; 9 nucleotides line up with TRBD1. The germline gives CDR1 SGDLS, CDR2 YYNGEE. V dropped 3 bases and J dropped 5; count of bases not matched to a gene: 6. CDR3 length: 14 amino acids. This CDR3 is CASSDRDRDDEQYF. Written as DNA, the CDR3 is TGTGCCAGCAGCGACCGGGACAGGGATGACGAGCAGTACTTC.